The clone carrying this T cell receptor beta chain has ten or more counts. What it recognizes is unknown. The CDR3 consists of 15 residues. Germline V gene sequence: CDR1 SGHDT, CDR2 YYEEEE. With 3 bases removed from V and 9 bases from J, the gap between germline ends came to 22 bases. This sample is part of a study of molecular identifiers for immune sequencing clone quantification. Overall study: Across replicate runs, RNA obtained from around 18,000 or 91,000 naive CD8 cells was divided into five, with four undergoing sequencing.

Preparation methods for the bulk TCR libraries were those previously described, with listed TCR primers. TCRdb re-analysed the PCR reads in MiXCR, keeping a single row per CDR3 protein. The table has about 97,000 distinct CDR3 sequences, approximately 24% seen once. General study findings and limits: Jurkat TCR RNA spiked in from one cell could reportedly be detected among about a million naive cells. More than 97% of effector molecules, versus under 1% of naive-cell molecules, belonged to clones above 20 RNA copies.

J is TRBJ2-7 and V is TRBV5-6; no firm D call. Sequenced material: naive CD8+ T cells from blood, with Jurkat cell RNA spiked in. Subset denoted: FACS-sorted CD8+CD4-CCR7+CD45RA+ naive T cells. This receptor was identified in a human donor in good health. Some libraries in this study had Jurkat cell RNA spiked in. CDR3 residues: CASSSDRSSEAGQYF. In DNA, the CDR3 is TGTGCCAGCAGCTCTGACCGGTCCTCAGAAGCTGGGCAGTACTTC. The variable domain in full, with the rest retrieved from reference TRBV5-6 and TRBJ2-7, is DAGVTQSPTHLIKTRGQQVTLRCSPKSGHDTVSWYQQALGQGPQFIFQYYEEEERQRGNFPDRFSGHQFPNYSSELNVNALLLGDSALYLCASSSDRSSEAGQYFGPGTRLTVT.